These T cell receptor beta chains were read from a single sample in a study of T cell responses to AZD1222 COVID-19 vaccine. Sequenced by immunoSEQ multiplex PCR; TCRdb stores in-frame clones only, minus some. The sample comprises more than 80,000 clones, about nine tenths of which are singletons, and 10% rests with the top ten. The material sequenced was peripheral blood, taken on day 0 of AZD1222 vaccination. These receptors were obtained from an adult in good health. Each CDR3 is given with its conserved first and last residue. A D gene is named only where the DNA matches it firmly. The size entry is marked missing in some rows and otherwise reads once, few, many or a size class.

abundance	d_gene	v_gene	j_gene	CDR3aa	CDR3nt
-	-	TRBV19	TRBJ2-5	CASSWGAQETQYF	TGTGCCAGTAGTTGGGGGGCCCAAGAGACCCAGTACTTC
-	TRBD1	TRBV4-1	TRBJ1-4	CASSQEGGTGGEKLFF	TGCGCCAGCAGCCAAGAAGGCGGGACAGGTGGTGAAAAACTGTTTTTT
medium-sized	-	TRBV19	TRBJ1-3	CATRSGAGNTIYF	TGTGCCACCCGGTCGGGGGCCGGAAACACCATATATTTT
-	TRBD2	TRBV5-1	TRBJ2-1	CASRDYSGENYNEQFF	TGCGCCAGCAGGGACTATAGCGGGGAGAACTACAATGAGCAGTTCTTC
-	-	TRBV6-2/TRBV6-3	TRBJ1-2	CASSRQNPYGYTF	TGTGCCAGCAGTCGACAGAACCCCTATGGCTACACCTTC
-	-	TRBV30	TRBJ1-3	CAWSGTGIWGTIYF	TGTGCCTGGAGTGGAACGGGGATATGGGGCACCATATATTTT
-	-	TRBV6-2/TRBV6-3	TRBJ1-5	CASSPIRESNQPQHF	TGTGCCAGCAGCCCAATCAGGGAGAGCAATCAGCCCCAGCATTTT
-	-	TRBV5-1	TRBJ2-7	CASSLGGLYEQYF	TGCGCCAGCAGCTTGGGGGGTCTCTACGAGCAGTACTTC
-	-	TRBV4-1	TRBJ1-5	CASSQDVGHLNQPQHF	TGCGCCAGCAGCCAAGATGTGGGACACCTCAATCAGCCCCAGCATTTT
-	TRBD1	TRBV6-1	TRBJ1-6	CASSEAGQGASPLHF	TGTGCCAGCAGTGAAGCCGGACAGGGGGCCTCACCCCTCCACTTT
-	-	TRBV5-6	TRBJ1-6	CASSLSGYSPLHF	TGTGCCAGCAGCTTGTCGGGATATTCACCCCTCCACTTT
-	-	TRBV9	TRBJ2-7	CASSVADGYEQYF	TGTGCCAGCAGCGTAGCCGACGGCTACGAGCAGTACTTC
-	-	TRBV29-1	TRBJ2-3	CSVDPSTDTQYF	TGCAGCGTTGATCCGAGCACAGATACGCAGTATTTT
once	-	TRBV6-1	TRBJ2-4	CASSERGVSQYF	TGTGCCAGCAGTGAAAGAGGGGTGAGTCAGTACTTC
-	-	TRBV28	TRBJ1-2	CASSSAAPLSGYTF	TGTGCCAGCAGTTCAGCGGCCCCCTTAAGTGGCTACACCTTC
-	-	TRBV5-8	TRBJ1-1	CASSLGIGGGMNTEAFF	TGTGCCAGCAGCTTGGGAATTGGGGGTGGAATGAACACTGAAGCTTTCTTT
-	-	TRBV10-3	TRBJ2-3	CAISSGLAKNTDTQYF	TGTGCCATCAGTTCGGGACTGGCAAAAAACACAGATACGCAGTATTTT
-	-	TRBV6-2/TRBV6-3	TRBJ2-2	CASSYGSGELFF	TGTGCCAGCAGTTACGGGTCCGGGGAGCTGTTTTTT
-	-	TRBV7-8	TRBJ1-4	CASSQSGTPEKLFF	TGTGCCAGCAGCCAGTCCGGGACCCCTGAAAAACTGTTTTTT
-	-	TRBV5-1	TRBJ2-1	CASSRAEAEQFF	TGCGCCAGCAGCCGCGCGGAGGCTGAGCAGTTCTTC
-	-	TRBV6-5	TRBJ2-5	CASSLGGPGETQYF	TGTGCCAGCAGTCTCGGGGGGCCGGGGGAGACCCAGTACTTC
-	-	TRBV7-2	TRBJ1-2	CASSLGLGGDYGYTF	TGTGCCAGCAGCTTAGGTTTGGGAGGGGACTATGGCTACACCTTC
-	-	TRBV27	TRBJ2-1	CASRGQPYNEQFF	TGTGCCAGCAGAGGACAGCCCTACAATGAGCAGTTCTTC
-	TRBD1	TRBV28	TRBJ2-5	CASSRPGQGLETQYF	TGTGCCAGCAGTCGGCCGGGACAGGGACTAGAGACCCAGTACTTC
-	-	TRBV19	TRBJ2-2	CAIGKLGTGELFF	TGTGCCATCGGCAAACTTGGCACCGGGGAGCTGTTTTTT
-	-	TRBV29-1	TRBJ2-1	CSVPRESVNEQFF	TGCAGCGTCCCCCGAGAGAGCGTCAATGAGCAGTTCTTC
-	TRBD1	TRBV4-1	TRBJ2-4	CASSDTGGIKNIQYF	TGCGCCAGCAGCGATACAGGGGGCATAAAAAACATTCAGTACTTC
-	-	TRBV3-1/TRBV3-2	TRBJ2-3	CASSQDWAGGGDTQYF	TGTGCCAGCAGCCAAGATTGGGCGGGTGGCGGAGATACGCAGTATTTT
once	-	TRBV19	TRBJ1-4	CASSTDLEEKLFF	TGTGCCAGTAGCACGGACCTGGAGGAAAAACTGTTTTTT